The 30 T cell receptor beta chains given below trace back to one sample, sequenced in a study of OX40 agonist ivuxolimab in advanced cancers. Some clones are missing from TCRdb's copy, which holds only in-frame ones; the method was immunoSEQ multiplex PCR. This table has tens of thousands of clones, 82% appearing once. The sequenced sample was CD4+ or CD8+ T cells sorted from blood, obtained in a trial of the OX40 agonist ivuxolimab. The source of these receptors is an adult with an advanced solid tumor such as melanoma, head and neck, liver or kidney cancer.

This chain uses TRBV9 with TRBJ1-4; D is possibly TRBD1 (5 bases). V lost 0 bases and J 7 bases, leaving 13 bases between the germline ends. Germline lookup yields CDR1 SGDLS and CDR2 YYNGEE. CDR3 length: 15 residues. CDR3 sequence reads: CASSVVSRGGEKLFF. The CDR3 DNA follows: TGTGCCAGCAGCGTAGTTTCCCGGGGCGGTGAAAAACTGTTTTTT.

The chain is built from TRBV27 and TRBJ2-3; 11 positions agree with TRBD2. The CDR3 length is 15 residues. Germline trimming cut 6 bases from V and 0 bases from J; bases unmatched to any gene: 2. From germline, CDR1 is MNHEY and CDR2 SMNVEV (reference sequence). CDR3 nucleotides: TGTGCCAGCAGAGTAGCGGGAGGGAGCACAGATACGCAGTATTTT. Translated, it gives CASRVAGGSTDTQYF.

The CDR3 protein is CASSLNIGTNEKLFF. For the CDR3, the DNA is TGTGCCAGCAGCCTTAACATCGGAACTAATGAAAAACTGTTTTTT. This chain uses TRBV7-2 with TRBJ1-4; no firm D call. The CDR3 length is 15 residues. Germline CDR1 SGHTA, CDR2 FQGNSA. Trimming removed 5 bases at V and 1 base at J, with 11 bases between.

This clone was recorded only once. The chain links TRBV7-3 to TRBJ2-3; D is possibly TRBD2 (5 bases). Germline V gene data show CDR1 as SGHTA and CDR2 as FQGTGA. This CDR3 contains 15 residues. Deletions cut 5 bases from V and 1 base from J, with 13 bases between. CDR3 region: CASSPYPAGTDTQYF. CDR3 bases: TGTGCCAGCAGCCCCTACCCAGCGGGCACAGATACGCAGTATTTT. Variable domain in full (rest from reference TRBV7-3 and TRBJ2-3): GAGVSQTPSNKVTEKGKYVELRCDPISGHTALYWYRQSLGQGPEFLIYFQGTGAADDSGLPNDRFFAVRPEGSVSTLKIQRTERGDSAVYLCASSPYPAGTDTQYFGPGTRLTVL.

V usage is TRBV7-8 and J usage is TRBJ2-5, with a weak D call TRBD1 (5 bases). This CDR3 spans 13 amino acids. Per the germline V gene, CDR1 is SGHVS and CDR2 is FQNEAQ. Deletions cut 4 bases from V and 4 bases from J, with 10 bases between. This CDR3 reads CASSSGPRETQYF. DNA of the CDR3: TGTGCCAGCAGCTCAGGGCCAAGAGAGACCCAGTACTTC.

The chain has TRBV27 and TRBJ2-7; 8 positions agree with TRBD2. Germline V lookup: CDR1 MNHEY, CDR2 SMNVEV (reference sequence). The junction had 10 bases not matched to a gene; V was cut back by 4 bases and J by 2 bases. CDR3 size: 16 residues. The CDR3 protein is CASSSLGTGGPYEQYF. CDR3 sequence (DNA): TGTGCCAGCAGTTCACTCGGGACGGGAGGGCCCTACGAGCAGTACTTC.

The chain links TRBV11-3 to TRBJ2-2; tentative D call: TRBD1 (5 bases). The CDR3 is 12 residues long. Germline V gives CDR1 SGHNT, CDR2 YENEEA. Trimming took 8 bases from V and 3 from J, leaving 7 bases between them. This CDR3 is CASEGDTGELFF. CDR3 DNA sequence: TGTGCCAGCGAAGGGGACACCGGGGAGCTGTTTTTT.

The gene calls are TRBV19 and TRBJ2-1, with 12 bases that match TRBD2. V lost 6 bases to trimming and J lost 1 base; unmatched junction nucleotides: 1. Germline lookup yields CDR1 LNHDA and CDR2 SQIVND (reference sequence). The length of the CDR3 is 15 residues. In nucleotides, the CDR3 is TGTGCCAGTAGGCTAGCGGGAGGGTCCTACAATGAGCAGTTCTTC. Protein: CASRLAGGSYNEQFF.

In this sample, this clone turned up a few times. The J gene is TRBJ2-7, the V gene TRBV19, with D perhaps matching TRBD1 or TRBD2 (5 bases each). The CDR3 covers 16 residues. With 5 bases removed from V and 3 bases from J, the gap between germline ends came to 20 bases. Germline assignment: CDR1 LNHDA and CDR2 SQIVND (reference sequence). DNA for the CDR3: TGTGCCAGTAGTCCGCCACCCCGGGACGGCAACTACGAGCAGTACTTC. Protein product: CASSPPPRDGNYEQYF.

The chain recombines TRBV6-1 with TRBJ2-3; D possibly corresponds to TRBD2 (6 bases). Trimming took 3 bases from V and 4 from J, leaving 11 bases between them. The CDR3 is 14 residues long. The germline V gene has CDR1 MNHNS and CDR2 SASEGT. The DNA of the CDR3 is TGTGCCAGCAGTGACGGGACGGGGGCAGATACGCAGTATTTT. Amino acid sequence: CASSDGTGADTQYF.

The chain couples TRBV5-6 to TRBJ1-2; no reliable D call. This CDR3 comprises 12 residues. Trimming stripped 3 bases from V and 2 bases from J, with 5 bases between. CDR1 SGHDT and CDR2 YYEEEE come from the germline V gene. The CDR3 region has the DNA TGTGCCAGCAGCTCAAGAAACTATGGCTACACCTTC. Protein product: CASSSRNYGYTF.

The table lists this clone with a count of one. The chain joins TRBV5-5 to TRBJ1-3, with D perhaps TRBD1 (5 bases). The CDR3 runs 15 residues. Trimming removed 4 bases from V and 1 base from J, with 12 bases in between. Germline CDR1 and CDR2: SGHKS and YYEKEE (reference sequence). CDR3 bases: TGTGCCAGCAGCGCGGCAGGGTCATCTGGAAACACCATATATTTT. Translating it yields CASSAAGSSGNTIYF.

The chain carries TRBV11-3 and TRBJ2-1; 11 bases are shared with TRBD2. The CDR3 sequence is 15 residues long. Germline trimming cut 5 bases from V and 6 bases from J; bases unmatched to any gene: 6. Germline lookup yields CDR1 SGHNT and CDR2 YENEEA. The DNA of the CDR3 is TGTGCCAGCAGCCCGCCTAGCGGGGGGACCAATGAGCAGTTCTTC. Its protein product is CASSPPSGGTNEQFF. Full variable domain (remainder filled in from reference TRBV11-3 and TRBJ2-1): EAGVVQSPRYKIIEKKQPVAFWCNPISGHNTLYWYLQNLGQGPELLIRYENEEAVDDSQLPKDRFSAERLKGVDSTLKIQPAELGDSAVYLCASSPPSGGTNEQFFGPGTRLTVL.

J is TRBJ2-1 and V is TRBV13, with D hard to call. V lost 5 bases, J lost 5 bases, and 13 bases lay in between. Germline values: CDR1 PRHDT, CDR2 FYEKMQ (reference sequence). This CDR3 has 14 amino acids. The CDR3 loop reads CASSQPGYHNEQFF. In nucleotides, the CDR3 is TGTGCCAGCAGCCAGCCGGGTTATCACAATGAGCAGTTCTTC.

By share of the sample, this clone is large (0.1 to 1%). The J gene is TRBJ2-1, the V gene TRBV4-2, with 7 bases that match TRBD2. CDR1 LGHNA and CDR2 YNFKEQ come from the germline V gene. V dropped 0 bases and J dropped 8; count of bases not matched to a gene: 19. The CDR3 loop spans 19 amino acids. In nucleotides, the CDR3 is TGTGCCAGCAGCCAAGAAGGTACTAGCGCTACGGGGTTTAGGGATGAGCAGTTCTTC. Translated, it gives CASSQEGTSATGFRDEQFF.

This sequence joins TRBV6-1 and TRBJ1-5, with D unresolved. The CDR3 loop spans 14 amino acids. With 7 bases removed from V and 1 base from J, the gap between germline ends came to 11 bases. From germline, CDR1 is MNHNS and CDR2 SASEGT. CDR3 protein: CASIGLVSNQPQHF. CDR3 bases: TGTGCCAGCATTGGTTTGGTGAGCAATCAGCCCCAGCATTTT.

The chain is built from TRBV7-9 and TRBJ2-2; D is ambiguous. CDR1 SEHNR and CDR2 FQNEAQ come from the germline V gene (reference sequence). This CDR3 is 15 amino acids long. With 1 base removed from V and 1 base from J, the gap between germline ends came to 7 bases. The CDR3 loop is CASSLDSQNTGELFF. The CDR3 DNA is TGTGCCAGCAGCTTAGACAGTCAGAACACCGGGGAGCTGTTTTTT.

This chain joins TRBV6-1 and TRBJ1-2; tentatively, D is TRBD1 (6 bases). Germline V gene data show CDR1 as MNHNS and CDR2 as SASEGT. Trimming removed 3 bases from V and 2 bases from J, with 10 bases in between. This CDR3 contains 14 residues. The CDR3 is CASSDTGLNYGYTF. CDR3 in DNA: TGTGCCAGCAGTGATACAGGGCTCAACTATGGCTACACCTTC.

V is TRBV7-3 and J is TRBJ2-1; the match to TRBD2 covers 7 bases. Germline-derived CDR1 and CDR2 are SGHTA and FQGTGA. The CDR3 consists of 13 residues. The J segment lost 6 bases and the V segment lost 5 bases, leaving 4 bases of the junction unmatched. The CDR3 DNA follows: TGTGCCAGCAGCCTGGGGGGGTTCAATGAGCAGTTCTTC. Amino acids: CASSLGGFNEQFF. Full variable domain (remainder filled in from reference TRBV7-3 and TRBJ2-1): GAGVSQTPSNKVTEKGKYVELRCDPISGHTALYWYRQSLGQGPEFLIYFQGTGAADDSGLPNDRFFAVRPEGSVSTLKIQRTERGDSAVYLCASSLGGFNEQFFGPGTRLTVL.

This clone was seen only a few times. The rearrangement links TRBV9 to TRBJ1-5; no definite D call. The germline V and J ends were trimmed by 2 bases and 5 bases, with 8 bases remaining between them. Germline V gives CDR1 SGDLS, CDR2 YYNGEE. This CDR3 has 13 amino acids. This CDR3 reads CASSVHNDQPQHF. In nucleotides, the CDR3 is TGTGCCAGCAGCGTCCACAACGATCAGCCCCAGCATTTT.

Turning to this clone: At one end, the junction sequence differs from germline, possibly due to a read error. This chain joins TRBV4-3 and TRBJ1-2; no clear D gene. The germline CDR1 and CDR2 sequences are LGHNA and YSLEER. This CDR3 spans 14 amino acids. CDR3 region: CASSQDIEVKSLHF. DNA of the CDR3: TGCGCCAGCAGCCAAGATATAGAAGTTAAGAGCTTACACTTC.

This CDR3 reads CASSYSIAENEKLFF. The CDR3 DNA sequence: TGTGCCAGCAGTTACTCGATCGCGGAGAATGAAAAACTGTTTTTT. The chain combines TRBV6-6 with TRBJ1-4; D unclear. V was clipped by 0 bases and J by 5 bases, with 10 bases between them. CDR1 and CDR2 (germline): MNHNY, SVGAGI (reference sequence). The CDR3 has 15 residues.

This chain joins TRBV2 and TRBJ1-5; D call uncertain. Per germline, CDR1 SNHLY and CDR2 FYNNEI. This CDR3 is built from 15 residues. Trimming took off 11 bases at V and 7 bases at J, with 24 bases between the two ends. CDR3 protein: CASNGGITLMQPQHF. CDR3 DNA: TGTGCCTCCAACGGTGGAATTACTCTTATGCAGCCCCAGCATTTT.

The genes are TRBV6-1 and TRBJ1-5; 7 nucleotides agree with TRBD1. Germline assignment: CDR1 MNHNS and CDR2 SASEGT. Trimming cost V 5 bases and J 7 bases; bases outside gene matches: 8. CDR3 length equals 14 residues. The CDR3 DNA reads TGTGCCAGCAGTTCCACAGGGGCCGGACAGCCCCAGCATTTT. Protein product: CASSSTGAGQPQHF.

The chain couples TRBV9 to TRBJ1-1; TRBD1 is a possible D gene (5 bases). The CDR3 runs 15 residues. CDR1 and CDR2 from the germline V gene are SGDLS and YYNGEE. V was shortened by 5 bases and J by 1 base, with 15 bases between the two germline ends. The CDR3 sequence is CASSGFGTPNTEAFF. The DNA of the CDR3 is TGTGCCAGCAGTGGATTCGGGACCCCGAACACTGAAGCTTTCTTT.

This clone was observed once. The chain uses TRBV6-1 and TRBJ1-4, with 7 nucleotides matching TRBD1. The CDR3 is 17 residues long. Trimming cost V 2 bases and J 3 bases; bases outside gene matches: 9. Germline-derived CDR1 and CDR2 are MNHNS and SASEGT. CDR3 protein: CASSERYRDSANEKLFF. Written as DNA, the CDR3 is TGTGCCAGCAGTGAAAGGTACCGGGACAGCGCTAATGAAAAACTGTTTTTT.

This chain links TRBV19 with TRBJ2-1; 9 bases align to TRBD2. The CDR3 is 15 residues long. The germline gives CDR1 LNHDA, CDR2 SQIVND (reference sequence). Trimming at V came to 5 bases and at J to 3 bases, leaving 5 bases not matched to a gene. CDR3 DNA sequence: TGTGCCAGTAGTCCGCTAGCGGGGTACTACAATGAGCAGTTCTTC. Protein: CASSPLAGYYNEQFF.

The chain has TRBV11-3 and TRBJ1-6; 7 nucleotides align to TRBD1. This CDR3 region has 12 residues. In germline, CDR1 is SGHNT, CDR2 YENEEA. V dropped 5 bases and J dropped 8; count of bases not matched to a gene: 0. In DNA, the CDR3 is TGTGCCAGCAGCACAGGGGATTCACCCCTCCACTTT. Its translation: CASSTGDSPLHF.

The chain is built from TRBV6-5 and TRBJ2-1; D is uncertain. The CDR3 is made up of 14 amino acids. Between the trimmed V and J ends, which lost 5 bases and 5 bases, there was a span of 13 bases. From germline, CDR1 is MNHEY and CDR2 SVGAGI. CDR3 coding DNA: TGTGCCAGCAGTCCGGACCAGGCGCACAATGAGCAGTTCTTC. Translation: CASSPDQAHNEQFF.

The chain links TRBV11-2 to TRBJ2-7; 10 positions match TRBD2. Germline V gene data show CDR1 as SGHAT and CDR2 as FQNNGV. The CDR3 is 17 amino acids. With 0 bases clipped from V and 7 bases from J, the junction kept 12 bases outside the gene matches. The CDR3 sequence is CASSLESGLAGANEQYF. The CDR3 DNA is TGTGCCAGCAGCTTAGAGTCCGGGCTAGCGGGAGCGAATGAGCAGTACTTC.